The T cell receptor beta chain described here comes from a study of blood T cell repertoires in COVID-19 (dated by TCRdb to 2020 to 2022). Turning to the overall study: The collaborator samples originated in the United States, Italy and Spain and spanned the acute and convalescent phases of COVID-19. The prospective study material was composed of cDNA or gDNA derived from T cells, B-cell-depleted T cells, or PBMCs. Deeply sampled blood TCRbeta repertoires from subjects exposed to, actively infected with, or recovered from COVID-19 were included in the dataset. The repertoires were made available in a free public database intended to serve as a resource for research on the immune response to SARS-CoV-2. Samples were obtained from the ongoing ImmuneRACE study (first 160 participants) and from over 1,000 subjects provided by 6 global collaborators. A de-identified subject ID, COVID-19 status, age in years and sex were almost always included in the sample metadata. Where available, HLA class I and class II types were taken from metadata supplied by the sample provider and were not determined by assay-based typing. What the study reported, not specific to this receptor: The quantity of clinical and demographic metadata differed by source and by participant and was supplied without curation.

A note on this clone: Its antigen is currently not known. No base quality information exists; no much larger clone differs at one position.

TCRbeta CDR3 regions were amplified from genomic DNA by means of the immunoSEQ Assay, a bias-controlled multiplex PCR. The published analysis was carried out like this. The number of nucleated cells in each sample was estimated from the amplification of reference gene primers within the assay. Sequence reads were collapsed and filtered to measure the absolute abundance of every unique TCRbeta CDR3 rearrangement. For each sample, productive Simpson clonality was calculated by taking the square root of Simpson's diversity index across productive rearrangements. This is the immuneACCESS table as TCRdb keeps it, with only in-frame sequences that have V and J called. A part of the clones is gone; compared with another copy, unresolved V genes explain less than half, and the rest is unexplained. The V and J calls and clone size come from that table; D and trimming were worked out from the DNA. The sample includes a few hundred thousand clones, with roughly 87% observed a single time. The top ten hold around 4.6% of the sample.

Another Seattle source contributed samples from volunteer blood donors who had recovered from COVID-19. Collaborating institutions collected whole blood in K2EDTA tubes following their own protocols. For TCRbeta analysis, collaborators shipped samples in one of three forms: frozen whole blood, isolated PBMCs, or DNA extracted from either of those sample types. Looking up the germline V gene yields CDR1 MDHEN and CDR2 SYDVKM. V and J lose 6 bases and 1 base, and a span of 10 bases separates them. The CDR3 runs 14 amino acids, cysteine and phenylalanine included. Only the CDR3 part of the read is kept: 42 bases, read in frame from the first base.

The source is a woman in her forties who had recovered from COVID-19. The sequence joins TRBV28 to TRBJ1-5, with a weak D call of TRBD1 (5 bases match). Material for sequencing was peripheral blood. The CDR3 here reads CASRSGGSNQPQHF. In nucleotide form, the sequence is TGTGCCAGCAGGTCCGGGGGAAGCAATCAGCCCCAGCATTTT.